The rows below give T cell receptor beta chains drawn from one sample of a study of cytomegalovirus exposure and HLA in healthy donors. The assay was immunoSEQ multiplex PCR, and TCRdb's table has in-frame clones only and misses some. Among some 190,000 clones listed, under 85% were seen once. Material: PBMCs. These receptor sequences come from a woman under 30 in good health and CMV-seronegative. Each CDR3 is given with its conserved first and last residue. D genes are given only for firm matches. Only part of the rows carry a size: once, few, many, or a class if the clone is expanded.

D gene: TRBD1; V gene: TRBV11-2; J gene: TRBJ2-7; clone size: .; CDR3 DNA: TGTGCCAGCAGCTTGACAGGGGGCTACGAGCAGTACTTC; CDR3 protein: CASSLTGGYEQYF
D gene: TRBD1; V gene: TRBV29-1; J gene: TRBJ2-7; clone size: .; CDR3 DNA: TGCAGCGTTGAAGAGGGGACAGGGGGCTACGAGCAGTACTTC; CDR3 protein: CSVEEGTGGYEQYF
D gene: .; V gene: TRBV6-5; J gene: TRBJ1-1; clone size: .; CDR3 DNA: TGTGCCAGCAGTTACTCCAGGGACACTGAAGCTTTCTTT; CDR3 protein: CASSYSRDTEAFF
D gene: .; V gene: TRBV7-2; J gene: TRBJ1-2; clone size: .; CDR3 DNA: TGTGCCAGCAGCTTAGTTACAGGGTCGGACTATGGCTACACCTTC; CDR3 protein: CASSLVTGSDYGYTF
D gene: TRBD2; V gene: TRBV28; J gene: TRBJ2-7; clone size: .; CDR3 DNA: TGTGCCAGCAGCGAACCTCTAGCGGGAGCCTACGAGCAGTACTTC; CDR3 protein: CASSEPLAGAYEQYF
D gene: TRBD2; V gene: TRBV7-9; J gene: TRBJ2-1; clone size: .; CDR3 DNA: TGTGCCAGCAGCTTAGAAGGGACTAGCGGGAGCTACAATGAGCAGTTCTTC; CDR3 protein: CASSLEGTSGSYNEQFF
D gene: TRBD1; V gene: TRBV27; J gene: TRBJ2-7; clone size: .; CDR3 DNA: TGTGCCAGCAGCTTCCATTCGACAGGGAAACTATCCTACGAGCAGTACTTC; CDR3 protein: CASSFHSTGKLSYEQYF
D gene: .; V gene: TRBV28; J gene: TRBJ1-5; clone size: .; CDR3 DNA: TGTGCCAGCAGCTCAGGGCATCCCAATCAGCCCCAGCATTTT; CDR3 protein: CASSSGHPNQPQHF
D gene: TRBD1; V gene: TRBV7-9; J gene: TRBJ1-1; clone size: .; CDR3 DNA: TGTGCCAGCAGCTTAATTGACAGGGACACTGAAGCTTTCTTT; CDR3 protein: CASSLIDRDTEAFF
D gene: TRBD2; V gene: TRBV14; J gene: TRBJ2-1; clone size: few; CDR3 DNA: TGTGCCAGCAGCCAAGGAGTAGGCGGGAGGGATGACTCCTCCTACAATGAGCAGTTCTTC; CDR3 protein: CASSQGVGGRDDSSYNEQFF
D gene: .; V gene: TRBV30; J gene: TRBJ2-5; clone size: .; CDR3 DNA: TGTGCCTGGAGTCCTAAGGCGGGAATTCAAGAGACCCAGTACTTC; CDR3 protein: CAWSPKAGIQETQYF
D gene: TRBD2; V gene: TRBV5-1; J gene: TRBJ2-7; clone size: once; CDR3 DNA: TGCGCCAGCAGCTTGGGCCCAGCGGGGGACCTTCAGGAAGAGCAGTACTTC; CDR3 protein: CASSLGPAGDLQEEQYF
D gene: .; V gene: TRBV27; J gene: TRBJ1-2; clone size: .; CDR3 DNA: TGTGCCAGCAGCCCATCAGGGATCGCTGGCTACACCTTC; CDR3 protein: CASSPSGIAGYTF
D gene: .; V gene: TRBV7-8; J gene: TRBJ2-1; clone size: .; CDR3 DNA: TGTGCCAGCAGCTTCAGTGGGCAGGCCTACAATGAGCAGTTCTTC; CDR3 protein: CASSFSGQAYNEQFF
D gene: .; V gene: TRBV29-1; J gene: TRBJ2-2; clone size: .; CDR3 DNA: TGCAGCGTTGCTCTACACCGGGCCGGGGAGCTGTTTTTT; CDR3 protein: CSVALHRAGELFF
D gene: .; V gene: TRBV28; J gene: TRBJ2-1; clone size: .; CDR3 DNA: TGTGCCAGCAGTTTAGATCCTGGCAGGGTCCGGGACAATGAGCAGTTCTTC; CDR3 protein: CASSLDPGRVRDNEQFF
D gene: .; V gene: TRBV2; J gene: TRBJ2-5; clone size: .; CDR3 DNA: TGTGCCAGCAGTTCGGACTTCCAAGAGACCCAGTACTTC; CDR3 protein: CASSSDFQETQYF
D gene: TRBD1; V gene: TRBV5-4; J gene: TRBJ2-7; clone size: .; CDR3 DNA: TGTGCCAGCAGCCTGGACAGGGGTAACTACGAGCAGTACTTC; CDR3 protein: CASSLDRGNYEQYF
D gene: TRBD1; V gene: TRBV4-1; J gene: TRBJ1-4; clone size: few; CDR3 DNA: TGCGCCAGCAGCCAAGGGGGACAGTCAACTAATGAAAAACTGTTTTTT; CDR3 protein: CASSQGGQSTNEKLFF
D gene: .; V gene: TRBV7-9; J gene: TRBJ1-2; clone size: .; CDR3 DNA: TGTGCCAGCAGCTTAGGGACACCTAACTATGGCTACACCTTC; CDR3 protein: CASSLGTPNYGYTF
D gene: .; V gene: TRBV10-2; J gene: TRBJ1-5; clone size: few; CDR3 DNA: TGCGCCAGCAGTGAGTCGGGGGGGCGGCATTTT; CDR3 protein: CASSESGGRHF